These 8 T cell receptor beta chains were all obtained from the same sample, sequenced in a study of cytomegalovirus exposure and HLA in healthy donors. PCR used 60 Vbeta primers and 13 Jbeta primers. Measured with immunoSEQ multiplex PCR; TCRdb has only the in-frame clones, and not every one. The sample carries about 160,000 clones, approximately 80% recorded once. The sample consisted of PBMCs. The source is a woman aged 25 to 45 in good health and CMV-seropositive.

This clone was recorded only once. J is TRBJ2-3 and V is TRBV2, with a possible D match to TRBD2 (6 bases). This CDR3 spans 14 amino acids. Between the trimmed V and J ends, which lost 6 bases and 8 bases, there was a span of 18 bases. Germline V gene lookup returns CDR1 SNHLY and CDR2 FYNNEI. The DNA for the CDR3 is TGTGCCAGCAGCTCCCGGGGCACGGAGGGTACGCAGTATTTT. As protein: CASSSRGTEGTQYF.

The chain recombines TRBV4-2 with TRBJ1-2, with 11 positions matching TRBD1. V lost 0 bases and J lost 1; bases outside the gene matches: 4. Germline CDR1 and CDR2: LGHNA and YNFKEQ. The CDR3 spans 17 residues. The CDR3 DNA is TGTGCCAGCAGCCAAGAAGGGACAGGGGGGGATAACTATGGCTACACCTTC. Its translation is CASSQEGTGGDNYGYTF.

This chain uses TRBV14 with TRBJ1-4; possibly TRBD1 for D (6 bases). Germline lookup yields CDR1 SGHDN and CDR2 FVKESK. Deletions cut 1 base from V and 0 bases from J, with 15 bases between. The CDR3 consists of 18 residues. The DNA of the CDR3 is TGTGCCAGCAGCCAAGGGGACATTCTAAAGCCAACTAATGAAAAACTGTTTTTT. Amino acids: CASSQGDILKPTNEKLFF.

The V and J genes are TRBV6-5 and TRBJ2-5, with no clear D. Near its end, the DNA agrees better with TRBJ2-7, so the J call may be wrong. Germline CDR1 reads MNHEY; CDR2 reads SVGAGI. The CDR3 runs 11 residues. As DNA, the CDR3 is TGTGCCAGCAGTTACGCTTACGAGCAGTACTTC. This translates into CASSYAYEQYF.

This clone was seen only once. This chain uses TRBV7-2 with TRBJ1-5; TRBD1 agrees at 9 bases. Losses at the gene ends were 5 bases for V and 7 bases for J; bases not matched to a gene: 9. The germline CDR1 and CDR2 sequences are SGHTA and FQGNSA. The CDR3 is made up of 15 amino acids. This CDR3 is CASSPGTGSWQPQHF. DNA for the CDR3: TGTGCCAGCAGCCCAGGGACAGGGTCATGGCAGCCCCAGCATTTT.

The sample holds a few counts of this clone. The chain employs TRBV7-9 and TRBJ2-2, with D unclear. The CDR3 length is 13 residues. The V gene lost 4 bases and the J gene lost 5 bases, with 8 bases spanning the gap. From germline, CDR1 is SEHNR and CDR2 FQNEAQ (reference sequence). The CDR3: CASSSTWTGELFF. CDR3 DNA: TGTGCCAGCAGCTCGACATGGACCGGGGAGCTGTTTTTT.

This chain uses TRBV10-3 with TRBJ1-2; D remains ambiguous. Germline V gene data show CDR1 as ENHRY and CDR2 as SYGVKD. V gave up 1 base and J gave up 3 bases, with 6 bases separating them. The CDR3 totals 13 residues. CDR3 loop: CAISELRDYGYTF. As DNA, the CDR3 is TGTGCCATCAGTGAGTTGAGAGACTATGGCTACACCTTC.

A few counts support this clone. The chain couples TRBV6-4 to TRBJ1-2; 8 bases map to TRBD1. V lost 6 bases to trimming and J lost 8 bases; unmatched junction nucleotides: 14. Germline V lookup: CDR1 MRHNA, CDR2 SNTAGT. The CDR3 runs 15 residues. CDR3 region: CASRPMMGQAGGYTF. For the CDR3, the DNA is TGTGCCAGCAGGCCGATGATGGGACAGGCCGGCGGCTACACCTTC.